Reported below is one T cell receptor beta chain. The table came from immunoSEQ multiplex PCR; TCRdb's copy has only in-frame clones and leaves some out. The data show hundreds of thousands of clones, around 88% seen once. The data originate from a study of blood T cell repertoires in COVID-19. Looking at the study overall: The United States, Italy and Spain were the sources of the acute and convalescent COVID-19 samples.

There are 15 residues in the CDR3. The germline CDR1 and CDR2 sequences are KGHSY and FQNENV. Trimming removed 2 bases at V and 2 bases at J, with 10 bases between. This clonotype was sampled from a woman aged 45 to 65 with acute COVID-19. The genes are TRBV16 and TRBJ1-5, with D perhaps matching TRBD1 (5 bases). The sequencing input was PBMCs or T cells enriched from blood (not recorded which). The CDR3 coding sequence is TGTGCCAGCAGCCAAGAACGGGGGGGCAATCAGCCCCAGCATTTT. Its protein is CASSQERGGNQPQHF.